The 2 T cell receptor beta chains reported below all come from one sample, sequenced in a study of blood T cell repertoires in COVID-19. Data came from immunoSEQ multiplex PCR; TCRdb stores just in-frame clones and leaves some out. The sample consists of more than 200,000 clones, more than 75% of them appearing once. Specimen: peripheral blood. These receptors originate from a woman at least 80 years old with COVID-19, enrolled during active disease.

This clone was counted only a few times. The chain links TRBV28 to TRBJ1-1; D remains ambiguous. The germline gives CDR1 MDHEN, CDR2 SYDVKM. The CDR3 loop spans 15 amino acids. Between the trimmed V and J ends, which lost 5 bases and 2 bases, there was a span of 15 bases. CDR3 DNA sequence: TGTGCCAGCAGTACCCTCCGCGGGCCCAACACTGAAGCTTTCTTT. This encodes CASSTLRGPNTEAFF.

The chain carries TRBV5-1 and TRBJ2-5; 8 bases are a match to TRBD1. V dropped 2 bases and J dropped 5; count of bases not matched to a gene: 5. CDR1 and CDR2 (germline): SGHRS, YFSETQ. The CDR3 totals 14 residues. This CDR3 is CASSFQGARETQYF. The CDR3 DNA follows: TGCGCCAGCAGCTTTCAGGGGGCGCGGGAGACCCAGTACTTC.